The 4 T cell receptor beta chains below were found in one sample sequenced in a study of PD-1 blockade in classical Hodgkin lymphoma. Clones were sequenced by immunoSEQ multiplex PCR, and TCRdb holds only the in-frame ones, with some missing. The repertoire consists of more than 3,500 clones, with roughly 86% occurring once and the leading ten covering roughly 28%. With no exception, relapse followed autologous stem cell transplantation in all patients, and brentuximab vedotin exposure varied. The study purified CD4+ T cells from thawed PBMCs using magnetic negative selection. Sequencing was performed on CD4+ T cells from blood, taken at baseline. These receptors were collected from a human donor with classical Hodgkin lymphoma.

This sequence joins TRBV9 and TRBJ2-1, with TRBD2 identical over 14 bases. J was trimmed by 4 bases and V by 3 bases; bases with no gene match: 6. This CDR3 region has 17 residues. Germline CDR1 reads SGDLS; CDR2 reads YYNGEE. CDR3 DNA sequence: TGTGCCAGCAGCGCTGGACTAGCGGGGGGTGGGTACAATGAGCAGTTCTTC. Protein: CASSAGLAGGGYNEQFF.

This clone was seen more than once but under ten times. The chain is built from TRBV2 and TRBJ1-2; no definite D call. CDR1 SNHLY and CDR2 FYNNEI come from the germline V gene. The CDR3 runs to 14 residues. V was clipped by 7 bases and J by 8 bases, with 20 bases between them. This chain's CDR3 is CASKGPPSTEGYTF. In DNA, the CDR3 is TGTGCCAGCAAGGGCCCACCATCCACGGAGGGCTACACCTTC.

This clone appeared a single time. The V and J genes are TRBV9 and TRBJ2-5, with D possibly matching TRBD1 (7 bases). Trimming shortened V by 4 bases and J by 4 bases, and 17 bases separated the two germline ends. The CDR3 spans 15 residues. CDR1 SGDLS and CDR2 YYNGEE come from the germline V gene. CDR3 amino acids: CASSPQGGEGETQYF. The DNA of the CDR3 is TGTGCCAGCAGCCCGCAGGGGGGCGAGGGAGAGACCCAGTACTTC.

The V call is TRBV2, the J call TRBJ2-7; 7 nucleotides agree with TRBD1. CDR1 and CDR2 from the germline V gene are SNHLY and FYNNEI. The CDR3 runs to 12 residues. V was pared by 11 bases and J by 4 bases, with 8 bases of the junction left unmatched. CDR3 region: CAQGVASYEQYF. The CDR3 coding sequence is TGTGCCCAGGGGGTAGCTAGTTACGAGCAGTACTTC.